One sample yielded the 27 T cell receptor beta chains listed below, sequenced in a study of memory CD4+ T cells and cytomegalovirus serostatus. Libraries were prepared by immunoSEQ multiplex PCR; TCRdb keeps only in-frame clonotypes and omits some of them. This sample has over 45,000 clones, with roughly 82% found just once. Single viable CD3+CD4+CD8-CD45RO+ cells were sorted as the memory CD4+ T cells. The sequenced sample consisted of memory CD4+ T cells from blood. Source of these receptors: an adult in good health and CMV-seronegative.

The chain is built from TRBV11-2 and TRBJ1-2, with 7 bases identical to TRBD1. J lost 2 bases, V lost 5 bases, and 11 bases had no gene match. Germline V gives CDR1 SGHAT, CDR2 FQNNGV. The CDR3 length is 16 residues. For the CDR3, the DNA is TGTGCCAGCAGCCAACTCAGGGGCAGGGGGAACTATGGCTACACCTTC. Its protein is CASSQLRGRGNYGYTF.

The chain employs TRBV20-1 and TRBJ1-1, with no clear D. The CDR3 has 10 amino acids. Per germline, CDR1 DFQATT and CDR2 SNEGSKA (reference sequence). Trimming stripped 7 bases from V and 8 bases from J, with 11 bases between. For the CDR3, the DNA is TGCAGTGGATTACAGTGGGAAGCTTTCTTT. Amino acids: CSGLQWEAFF.

The genes are TRBV7-2 and TRBJ1-6, with D unresolved. This CDR3 spans 13 amino acids. Between the trimmed V and J ends, which lost 0 bases and 10 bases, there was a span of 7 bases. Germline CDR1 and CDR2: SGHTA and FQGNSA. CDR3 nucleotide sequence: TGTGCCAGCAGCTTAGCGCAGGACTCACCCCTCCACTTT. It codes for CASSLAQDSPLHF.

The chain links TRBV6-5 to TRBJ2-3; 7 nucleotides match TRBD1. CDR1 and CDR2 (germline): MNHEY, SVGAGI. The CDR3 sequence is 14 residues long. Trimming removed 1 base from V and 4 bases from J; junction bases left unmatched: 2. The DNA for the CDR3 is TGTGCCAGCAGTTACTGGCAGGGGGCAGATACGCAGTATTTT. It is translated as CASSYWQGADTQYF.

Only one count was recorded for this clone. The chain joins TRBV11-2 to TRBJ2-3; 16 nucleotides line up with TRBD2. This CDR3 is 17 amino acids long. The trim removed 8 bases at V and 3 bases at J, leaving 8 bases unmatched. CDR1 and CDR2 (germline): SGHAT, FQNNGV. The CDR3 DNA reads as TGTGCCAGCTCCCCCGGGACTAGCGGGGGGGCGACAGATACGCAGTATTTT. This sequence encodes CASSPGTSGGATDTQYF.

The chain combines TRBV14 with TRBJ2-7; TRBD1 might be the D (6 bases). Trimming pared 0 bases from V and 9 bases from J, leaving 12 bases between. The CDR3 contains 13 residues. From germline, CDR1 is SGHDN and CDR2 FVKESK. The CDR3 protein is CASSQDRGIRQYF. CDR3 bases: TGTGCCAGCAGCCAAGATAGGGGGATAAGGCAGTACTTC.

V is TRBV7-3 and J is TRBJ2-3; D possibly corresponds to TRBD1 (5 bases). Trimming pared 5 bases from V and 2 bases from J, leaving 14 bases between. The germline CDR1 and CDR2 sequences are SGHTA and FQGTGA. The CDR3 is 15 residues long. CDR3 loop: CASSPRTSPTDTQYF. Here the CDR3 DNA reads TGTGCCAGCAGCCCTCGGACATCGCCCACAGATACGCAGTATTTT.

This chain links TRBV5-6 with TRBJ2-7; 9 bases agree with TRBD2. The germline V gene encodes CDR1 SGHDT and CDR2 YYEEEE. CDR3 length: 15 amino acids. J lost 2 bases, V lost 2 bases, and 5 bases had no gene match. CDR3 nucleotide sequence: TGTGCCAGCAGCTTTCTAGCGGGGTTCACCTACGAGCAGTACTTC. As protein: CASSFLAGFTYEQYF.

The J gene is TRBJ2-2, the V gene TRBV6-5, with D perhaps TRBD1 (6 bases). Deletions cut 2 bases from V and 0 bases from J, with 10 bases between. The CDR3 totals 16 residues. Germline CDR1 and CDR2: MNHEY and SVGAGI. For the CDR3, the DNA is TGTGCCAGCAGTTACAGGACAGCGCCGAACACCGGGGAGCTGTTTTTT. Its translation: CASSYRTAPNTGELFF.

The chain employs TRBV7-9 and TRBJ2-1; unclear D gene. Between the trimmed V and J ends, which lost 2 bases and 7 bases, there was a span of 6 bases. Germline CDR1 SEHNR, CDR2 FQNEAQ (reference sequence). The CDR3 contains 12 residues. The CDR3 is CASSLIENEQFF. CDR3 in DNA: TGTGCCAGCAGCTTAATTGAGAATGAGCAGTTCTTC.

The V and J genes are TRBV6-5 and TRBJ2-7, with 10 bases that match TRBD1. The J segment lost 3 bases and the V segment lost 5 bases, leaving 4 bases of the junction unmatched. Germline assignment: CDR1 MNHEY and CDR2 SVGAGI. The CDR3 extends over 14 amino acids. CDR3 loop: CASSLDRGNYEQYF. In DNA, the CDR3 is TGTGCCAGCAGTCTGGACAGGGGGAACTACGAGCAGTACTTC.

The genes are TRBV19 and TRBJ2-7; maybe TRBD2 (6 bases). Trimming cost V 10 bases and J 5 bases, with 15 bases left between them. CDR1 and CDR2 from the germline V gene are LNHDA and SQIVND (reference sequence). CDR3 length: 12 amino acids. This CDR3 reads CAKEGTKHEQYF. The CDR3 coding sequence is TGTGCCAAGGAGGGAACAAAGCACGAGCAGTACTTC. Full variable domain (outside the CDR3, taken from reference TRBV19 and TRBJ2-7): DGGITQSPKYLFRKEGQNVTLSCEQNLNHDAMYWYRQDPGQGLRLIYYSQIVNDFQKGDIAEGYSVSREKKESFPLTVTSAQKNPTAFYLCAKEGTKHEQYFGPGTRLTVT.

J is TRBJ1-3 and V is TRBV7-6; no firm D call. Looked up from germline, CDR1 is SGHVS and CDR2 is FNYEAQ. Deletions cut 3 bases from V and 1 base from J, with 4 bases between. The CDR3 extends over 13 amino acids. CDR3 sequence reads: CASSLGSGNTIYF. CDR3 in DNA: TGTGCCAGCAGCTTGGGGTCTGGAAACACCATATATTTT.

The chain couples TRBV5-4 to TRBJ2-7, with TRBD1 matching over 9 bases. The CDR3 has 16 amino acids. The germline gives CDR1 SGHNT, CDR2 YYREEE (reference sequence). V lost 3 bases, J lost 6 bases, and 13 bases stayed unmatched. The CDR3 sequence is CASSSQTGGPRGEQYF. CDR3 sequence (DNA): TGTGCCAGCAGCTCACAGACAGGGGGGCCTAGAGGCGAGCAGTACTTC.

V and J are TRBV18 and TRBJ1-3; D is possibly TRBD1 (6 bases). V lost 5 bases to trimming and J lost 4 bases, with 9 bases between them. The length of the CDR3 is 13 residues. Per germline, CDR1 KGHSH and CDR2 LQKENI. The CDR3 loop is CASSSGQGNTIYF. As DNA, the CDR3 is TGTGCCAGCTCAAGCGGACAGGGAAACACCATATATTTT.

The chain employs TRBV9 and TRBJ2-5; tentatively, D is TRBD2 (6 bases). Trimming pared 0 bases from V and 5 bases from J, leaving 14 bases between. This CDR3 is 15 amino acids long. Germline CDR1 SGDLS, CDR2 YYNGEE. The CDR3 region has the DNA TGTGCCAGCAGCGTAGAGGGACTTTATGGGGAGACCCAGTACTTC. Protein sequence: CASSVEGLYGETQYF.

This clone was found a few times. The V gene is TRBV4-3, the J gene TRBJ1-3; no clear D. In germline, CDR1 is LGHNA, CDR2 YSLEER. This CDR3 contains 13 residues. V was cut by 0 bases and J by 6 bases, with 6 bases left in between. In nucleotides, the CDR3 is TGCGCCAGCAGCCAAGAACTGGAAAACACCATATATTTT. It is translated as CASSQELENTIYF.

The chain has TRBV4-1 and TRBJ2-5; 8 bases fit TRBD2. Germline trimming cut 1 base from V and 2 bases from J; bases unmatched to any gene: 6. CDR3 length: 16 amino acids. Germline V lookup: CDR1 MGHRA, CDR2 YSYEKL. The CDR3 DNA reads as TGCGCCAGCAGCCAAGTTTGGGTAGCGGGGCAAGAGACCCAGTACTTC. It is translated as CASSQVWVAGQETQYF.

The chain uses TRBV7-2 and TRBJ2-2; D is possibly TRBD2 (6 bases). Per germline, CDR1 SGHTA and CDR2 FQGNSA. This CDR3 is 15 amino acids long. The ends were cut back, 7 bases at V and 4 bases at J, with 16 bases in the middle. The CDR3 protein is CASTPRGVSTGELFF. CDR3 nucleotides: TGTGCCAGCACCCCCCGCGGGGTTAGCACCGGGGAGCTGTTTTTT.

The chain recombines TRBV5-6 with TRBJ2-1; the match to TRBD1 covers 9 bases. Germline CDR1 is SGHDT and CDR2 is YYEEEE. The V and J ends lost 0 bases and 2 bases, in that order; junction bases with no gene match: 0. The CDR3 consists of 15 residues. CDR3 amino acids: CASSLGQGAYNEQFF. The CDR3 DNA follows: TGTGCCAGCAGCTTGGGACAGGGGGCCTACAATGAGCAGTTCTTC.

The chain has TRBV28 and TRBJ1-5; D is unresolved. V lost 3 bases to trimming and J lost 5 bases, with 29 bases between them. Germline V gene lookup returns CDR1 MDHEN and CDR2 SYDVKM. The CDR3 is 20 amino acids. CDR3 sequence (DNA): TGTGCCAGCAGTTTCGTCGGTGTCAGGAGGAAGAAGAAGCAGGATCAGCCCCAGCATTTT. It specifies CASSFVGVRRKKKQDQPQHF.

By sample share, this clone is medium-sized. V usage is TRBV11-1 and J usage is TRBJ2-2; D perhaps matches TRBD2 (5 bases). The CDR3 spans 16 residues. V shed 0 bases and J shed 1 base, with 9 bases lying between them. Germline CDR1 is SGHAT and CDR2 is FQDESV (reference sequence). The CDR3 DNA reads as TGTGCCAGCAGCTTAGCCGGGATCAAGAACACCGGGGAGCTGTTTTTT. Translation: CASSLAGIKNTGELFF.

The V call is TRBV11-3, the J call TRBJ2-1; D may be TRBD2 (6 bases). The germline V and J ends were trimmed by 4 bases and 6 bases, with 16 bases remaining between them. Germline CDR1 and CDR2: SGHNT and YENEEA. The CDR3 is made up of 15 amino acids. The CDR3 coding sequence is TGTGCCAGCAGCTCAGCCGGGACTCAGGGCAATGAGCAGTTCTTC. The encoded protein is CASSSAGTQGNEQFF.

The V gene is TRBV2, the J gene TRBJ1-2, with unresolved D. CDR1 and CDR2 (germline): SNHLY, FYNNEI. The CDR3 loop spans 11 amino acids. The V end was cut by 10 bases, the J end by 7 bases, with 13 bases between. This chain's CDR3 is CATPLGGGYTF. For the CDR3, the DNA is TGTGCCACTCCCTTGGGAGGTGGCTACACCTTC.

This clone showed up just once. The chain carries TRBV30 and TRBJ1-2; tentatively, D is TRBD1 (5 bases). The CDR3 is 14 amino acids. The V and J ends lost 3 bases and 3 bases respectively, with 14 bases between them. Looked up from germline, CDR1 is GTSNPN and CDR2 is SVGIG (reference sequence). The CDR3 DNA sequence: TGTGCCTGGAGCGGGGGAGGGTTAGACTATGGCTACACCTTC. This encodes CAWSGGGLDYGYTF.

The gene calls are TRBV28 and TRBJ1-6; 7 bases are a match to TRBD1. Germline values: CDR1 MDHEN, CDR2 SYDVKM. The CDR3 has 16 residues. Trimming took 6 bases from V and 0 from J; bases not matched to a gene: 5. CDR3 nucleotide sequence: TGTGCCAGCAGAAACAGGGGAAGCTCCTATAATTCACCCCTCCACTTT. This codes for CASRNRGSSYNSPLHF.

The CDR3 here is CASSLSGTVGSYEQYF. The CDR3 DNA reads TGTGCCAGCAGCCTCTCCGGGACAGTGGGGTCCTACGAGCAGTACTTC. The chain is built from TRBV11-2 and TRBJ2-7; 7 nucleotides align to TRBD1. The CDR3 spans 16 residues. J lost 1 base, V lost 5 bases, and 11 bases had no gene match. The germline V gene has CDR1 SGHAT and CDR2 FQNNGV.